The 15 T cell receptor beta chains given below trace back to one sample, sequenced in a study of early T cells in non-severe SARS-CoV-2 infection. TCRdb called the 5' RACE reads again in MiXCR, with one record for every CDR3 protein. The repertoire holds 27,000 or so distinct CDR3 sequences, with roughly 3.9% as singletons. The sample comprised whole blood. These TCRs come from an adult who was a healthcare worker with PCR-confirmed SARS-CoV-2 infection or an uninfected control (not recorded which).

The gene calls are TRBV6-2 or TRBV6-3 and TRBJ2-6; D uncertain. Trimming left V 8 bases short and J 0 bases short, with 5 bases between. The CDR3 length is 13 residues. Per germline, CDR1 MNHEY and CDR2 SVGEGT. This CDR3 is CASRSSGANVLTF. The DNA of the CDR3 is TGTGCCAGCCGGAGCTCTGGGGCCAACGTCCTGACTTTC.

In its sample, this clonotype was seen once. This sequence may be a read error, since a much larger clone differs from it by one base. This sequence joins TRBV2 and TRBJ1-2; TRBD1 is a possible D gene (5 bases). The CDR3 covers 16 residues. The germline V gene has CDR1 SNHLY and CDR2 FYNNEI. The CDR3 sequence: CASSLMERGANYDYTF. The CDR3 DNA sequence: TGTGCCAGCAGCCTAATGGAGCGTGGGGCTAACTATGACTACACCTTC.

There are many counts of this clonotype. The DNA of the CDR3 is TGTGCCAGCAAGAGGGGGGCCGGTACCGGGGAGCTGTTTTTT. As protein: CASKRGAGTGELFF. The chain is built from TRBV2 and TRBJ2-2; D tentatively fits TRBD1 or TRBD2 (6 bases each). CDR1 is SNHLY and CDR2 is FYNNEI in the germline V gene. The V gene lost 7 bases and the J gene lost 5 bases, with 14 bases spanning the gap. This CDR3 is 14 amino acids long.

This clonotype was observed many times. The chain carries TRBV19 and TRBJ2-3, with D perhaps assigned TRBD1 or TRBD2 (5 bases each). The V gene's germline CDR1 is LNHDA and CDR2 SQIVND (reference sequence). The CDR3 contains 13 residues. Between the trimmed V and J ends, which lost 9 bases and 6 bases, there was a span of 16 bases. The CDR3 is CASGTVPSDTQYF. The CDR3 DNA follows: TGTGCCAGCGGGACCGTACCGTCGGATACGCAGTATTTT.

Many counts were recorded for this clonotype. The chain is built from TRBV25-1 and TRBJ2-5; 7 positions agree with TRBD2. Trimming took 9 bases from V and 7 from J; bases not matched to a gene: 2. CDR3 size: 10 residues. CDR1 MGHDK and CDR2 SYGVNS come from the germline V gene. Here the CDR3 reads CARTGGTQYF. The CDR3 nucleotides are TGTGCCAGGACGGGGGGGACCCAGTACTTC.

The table lists this clonotype with many counts. The rearrangement links TRBV24-1 to TRBJ1-1; 7 bases are a match to TRBD1. Trimming removed 3 bases from V and 6 bases from J; junction bases left unmatched: 0. CDR3 length: 12 amino acids. Germline CDR1 KGHDR, CDR2 SFDVKD. CDR3 protein: CATSDQGAEAFF. Here the CDR3 DNA reads TGTGCCACCAGTGATCAGGGGGCTGAAGCTTTCTTT.

The rearrangement joins TRBV1 to TRBJ2-1; the listed D gene, TRBD2, was not tested against the DNA. TRBV1 is a listed pseudogene. The CDR3 covers 15 residues. The CDR3 DNA reads as TGCACCAGCAGCCACGTCGGACTAGCGGGAAATGAGCAGTTCTTC. It yields the protein CTSSHVGLAGNEQFF.

This chain joins TRBV6-5 and TRBJ2-3, with TRBD2 as a possible D gene (6 bases). The CDR3 runs 13 residues. V lost 11 bases to trimming and J lost 5 bases, with 17 bases between them. CDR1 is MNHEY, CDR2 SVGAGI, per germline. This CDR3 is CAAGRGAEDTQYF. The CDR3 region has the DNA TGTGCCGCGGGGCGCGGGGCGGAAGATACGCAGTATTTT.

This clonotype was counted a few times. The chain joins TRBV29-1 to TRBJ2-2; D gene ambiguous. Germline V gives CDR1 SQVTM, CDR2 ANQGSEA. V was trimmed by 7 bases and J by 3 bases, leaving 12 bases between them. The length of the CDR3 is 13 residues. The chain's CDR3 is CSAPHGDTGELFF. The CDR3 DNA sequence: TGCAGCGCTCCTCATGGGGACACCGGGGAGCTGTTTTTT.

At least ten counts were recorded for this clonotype. V usage is TRBV6-4 and J usage is TRBJ2-2; D ambiguous. The V gene's germline CDR1 is MRHNA and CDR2 SNTAGT. V was shortened by 0 bases and J by 4 bases, with 9 bases between the two germline ends. CDR3 length: 15 amino acids. This CDR3 is CASSDSTASTGELFF. DNA of the CDR3: TGTGCCAGCAGTGACTCGACGGCTTCCACCGGGGAGCTGTTTTTT.

Concerning this clonotype: A read error may be the cause here, since a much bigger clone is one base away. This sequence joins TRBV3-1 and TRBJ2-2, with D uncertain. Trimming left V 1 base short and J 2 bases short, with 11 bases between. This CDR3 is built from 16 residues. CDR1 and CDR2 from the germline V gene are LGHDT and YNNKEL (reference sequence). This CDR3 reads CASSQVHQDNTGELFF. The CDR3 DNA follows: TGTGCCAGCAGCCAAGTACATCAGGACAACACCGGGGAGCTGTTTTTT.

This clonotype was seen at least ten times. CDR3 in DNA: TGTGCCAGCAGCGCCCTTTTCTCCGGGACAGGGGCGAGAGATACGCAGTATTTT. This translates into CASSALFSGTGARDTQYF. The chain carries TRBV9 and TRBJ2-3, with 10 bases matching TRBD1. The CDR3 contains 18 residues. Germline-derived CDR1 and CDR2 are SGDLS and YYNGEE. V dropped 3 bases and J dropped 5; count of bases not matched to a gene: 15.

The J gene is TRBJ2-7, the V gene TRBV2, with D possibly called TRBD1 or TRBD2 (8 bases each). The CDR3 is made up of 18 amino acids. Germline CDR1 reads SNHLY; CDR2 reads FYNNEI. Deletions cut 6 bases from V and 3 bases from J, with 27 bases between. The CDR3 loop reads CASRGTGDLSGVFYEQYF. The CDR3 DNA follows: TGTGCCAGCAGGGGGACAGGAGACCTTAGCGGGGTGTTCTACGAGCAGTACTTC.

In the case of this clonotype: This sequence may be a read error, since a much larger clone differs from it by one base. The chain uses TRBV4-1 and TRBJ2-7; D gene ambiguous. The V gene's germline CDR1 is MGHRA and CDR2 YSYEKL. The CDR3 is 14 residues long. Between the trimmed V and J ends, which lost 1 base and 6 bases, there was a span of 13 bases. The CDR3 DNA sequence: TGCGCCAGCAGCCAAGGTCTGCGGTTTAGCGAGCAGTACTTC. It is translated as CASSQGLRFSEQYF.

This clonotype was seen repeatedly, ten times or more. The chain couples TRBV19 to TRBJ2-7; a possible D gene is TRBD2 (6 bases). This CDR3 has 15 residues. CDR1 and CDR2 (germline): LNHDA, SQIVND (reference sequence). The V end lost 3 bases, the J end lost 2 bases, and 14 bases lay between the germline ends. CDR3 sequence reads: CASSILVEGTYEQYF. The CDR3 nucleotides are TGTGCCAGTAGTATCCTGGTGGAGGGAACCTACGAGCAGTACTTC.